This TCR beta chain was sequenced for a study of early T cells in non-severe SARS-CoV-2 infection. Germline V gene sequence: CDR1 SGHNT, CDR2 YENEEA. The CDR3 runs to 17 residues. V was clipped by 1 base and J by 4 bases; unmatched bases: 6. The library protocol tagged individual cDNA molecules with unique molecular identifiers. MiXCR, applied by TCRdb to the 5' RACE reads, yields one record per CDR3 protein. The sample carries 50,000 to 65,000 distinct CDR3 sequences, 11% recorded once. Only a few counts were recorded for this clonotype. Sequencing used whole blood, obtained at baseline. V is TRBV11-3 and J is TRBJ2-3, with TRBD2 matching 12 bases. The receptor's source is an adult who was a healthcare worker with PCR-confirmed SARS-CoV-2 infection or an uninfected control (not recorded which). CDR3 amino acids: CASSLGATSGGSDTQYF. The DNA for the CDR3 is TGTGCCAGCAGCTTAGGAGCGACTAGCGGGGGATCAGATACGCAGTATTTT.